This T cell receptor beta chain was recorded in a study of control samples from healthy donors and cancer patients. The CDR3 extends over 14 amino acids. V lost 6 bases, J lost 5 bases, and 4 bases stayed unmatched. CDR1 and CDR2 (germline): MNHEY, SVGAGI. Generated by immunoSEQ multiplex PCR, the TCRdb table keeps only in-frame clones and is missing some. Among some 74,000 clones listed, about 95% were seen once. V gene TRBV6-5 combines with J gene TRBJ2-2; 9 bases are a match to TRBD1. Source material: blood. The TCR comes from a young woman in good health. The CDR3 here is CASRDRGWTGELFF. DNA for the CDR3: TGTGCCAGCAGAGACAGGGGGTGGACCGGGGAGCTGTTTTTT.